A selection of T cell receptor beta chains follows, all from one sample in a study of CXCR3-negative and CXCR3-positive naive CD8 T cells. TCRdb reanalyzed the 5' RACE reads and collapses them to one entry per CDR3 protein, without DNA. This sample's clone table lists more than 65,000 distinct CDR3 sequences. The specimen was naive CXCR3- CD8+ T cells from blood. These receptors were obtained from a human donor in good health. Some clones in this sample may be carry-over from other donors' samples. CDR3s include the opening cysteine and the closing phenylalanine or tryptophan. Expanded clones get a size class; other rows say once, few or many, or leave the size out.

v_call	clone_size	j_call	cdr3_aa
TRBV20-1	-	TRBJ1-1	CSAATGDTEAFF
TRBV28	-	TRBJ2-7	CASTPTMTGYYEQYF
TRBV20-1	-	TRBJ2-2	CSALRGDHGELFF
TRBV14	-	TRBJ2-7	CASSQVRGSWYEQYF
TRBV4-1	-	TRBJ2-5	CASSQGNSWETQYF
TRBV5-6	-	TRBJ2-7	CASSWLNRDGYEQYF
TRBV29-1	-	TRBJ2-3	CSGYGGATDTQYF
TRBV15	-	TRBJ1-1	CATSSKGGNAEAFF
TRBV7-3	-	TRBJ2-1	CASSSQGNEQFF
TRBV6-2/TRBV6-3	-	TRBJ2-1	CASSSGGAFNEQFF
TRBV12-3/TRBV12-4	-	TRBJ2-1	CASSFNQQVINEQFF
TRBV7-3	-	TRBJ2-3	CASSFSGGTDTQYF
TRBV5-1	-	TRBJ1-2	CASSFTGDPVGYTF
TRBV18	medium-sized	TRBJ1-3	CASSPPSALSGNTIYF